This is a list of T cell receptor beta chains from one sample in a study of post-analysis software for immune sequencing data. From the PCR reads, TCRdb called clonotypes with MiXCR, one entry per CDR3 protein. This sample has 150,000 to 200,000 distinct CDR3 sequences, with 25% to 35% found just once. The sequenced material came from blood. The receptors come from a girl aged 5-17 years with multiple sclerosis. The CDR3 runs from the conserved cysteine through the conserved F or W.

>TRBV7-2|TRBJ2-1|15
CASSPVEGPYNEQFF
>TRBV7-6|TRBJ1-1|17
CASSSGQGGDRNTEAFF
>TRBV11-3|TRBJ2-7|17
CASSLRPGLADSYEQYF
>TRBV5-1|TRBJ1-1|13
CASSSPQNTEAFF
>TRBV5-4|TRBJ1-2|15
CASSSQQGPNYGYTF
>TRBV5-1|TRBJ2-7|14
CASVSGTGTHEQYF
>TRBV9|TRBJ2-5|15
CASSVAGAAQETQYF
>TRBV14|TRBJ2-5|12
CASSRTRETQYF
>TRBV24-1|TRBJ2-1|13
CATRGREVNEQFF
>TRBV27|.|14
CASSPSGVQETQYF
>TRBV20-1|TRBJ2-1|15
CSANPGTSSYNEQFF
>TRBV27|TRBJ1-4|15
CASSLQGRTNEKLFF
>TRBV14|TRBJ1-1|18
CASSQATGVSVWNTEAFF
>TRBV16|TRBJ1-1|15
CASSQVRYTGAEAFF
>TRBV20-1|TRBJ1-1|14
CSADAAEGSTEAFF
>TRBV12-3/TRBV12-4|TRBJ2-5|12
CASTEGGETQYF
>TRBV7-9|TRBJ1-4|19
CASSDPSGTASATNEKLYF
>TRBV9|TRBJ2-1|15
CASSISGRAYNEQFF
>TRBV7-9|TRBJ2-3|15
CASSTSGESTDTQYF
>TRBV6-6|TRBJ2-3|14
CASSYFQGTDTQYF
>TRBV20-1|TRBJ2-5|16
CSARELSGLVGAEQYF
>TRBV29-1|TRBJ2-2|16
CSVEGYGTGMSGELFF
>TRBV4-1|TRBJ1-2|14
CASSQADLNYGYTF
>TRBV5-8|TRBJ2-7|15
CASSLEGLASYEQYF
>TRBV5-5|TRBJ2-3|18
CASSLGRYREGITDTQYF
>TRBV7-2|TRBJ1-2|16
CASSLAAGIHQGGYTF
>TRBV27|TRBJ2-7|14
CASSWGGGKGEQYF
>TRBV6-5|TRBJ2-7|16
CASSASPGNSLREQYF
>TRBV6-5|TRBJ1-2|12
CASRLQGFGYTF
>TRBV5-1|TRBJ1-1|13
CASSFGDTTEAFF
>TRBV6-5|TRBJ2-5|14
CASSTTGGRETQYF
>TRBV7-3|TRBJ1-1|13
CASSPIAGTEAFF
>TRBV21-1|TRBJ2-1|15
CASSKGSATYNEQFF
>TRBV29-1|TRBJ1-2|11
CSTDPRGLLTF
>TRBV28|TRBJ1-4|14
CASSLGSTNEKLFF
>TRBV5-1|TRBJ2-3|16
CASSLVPGRGTDTQYF
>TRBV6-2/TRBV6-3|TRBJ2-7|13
CATLAGGVKEQYF
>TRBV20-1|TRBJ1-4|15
CSASRWGGPGEKLFF
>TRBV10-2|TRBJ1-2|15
CASSESGARWLGYTF
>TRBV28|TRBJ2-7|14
CASGRLAKTYEQYF
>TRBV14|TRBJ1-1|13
CASSQDGLTEAFF
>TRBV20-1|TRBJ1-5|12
CSAREPDQPQHF
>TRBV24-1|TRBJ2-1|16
CATSDQWTSGSYEQFF
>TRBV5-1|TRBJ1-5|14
CASSRDKGGEPQHF
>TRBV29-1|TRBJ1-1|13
CSVRTAGCTEAFF
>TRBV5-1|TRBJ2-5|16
CASSNTARDRQETQYF
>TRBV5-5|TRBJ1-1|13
CASSSYLNTEAFF
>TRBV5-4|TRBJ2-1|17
CASSARFGPSSYNEQFF
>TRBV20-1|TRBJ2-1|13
CSARGQELNEQFF
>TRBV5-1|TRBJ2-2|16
CASSWGTSRSIGELFF
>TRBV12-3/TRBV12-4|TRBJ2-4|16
CASSPKGVWAKNIQYF
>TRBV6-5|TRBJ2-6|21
CASSYSIGSGTGVSGANVLTF
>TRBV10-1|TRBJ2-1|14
CASSWGSSYNEQFF
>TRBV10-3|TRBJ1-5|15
CAISDPGGGDQPQHF
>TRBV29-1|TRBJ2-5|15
CSIDGSGSMTNEQYF
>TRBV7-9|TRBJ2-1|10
CATGGAPQFF
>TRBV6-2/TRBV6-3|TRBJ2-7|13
CASRLVGTYEQYF
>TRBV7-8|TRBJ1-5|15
CASSSWGESNQPQHF
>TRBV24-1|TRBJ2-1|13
CATSDFVGGEQFF
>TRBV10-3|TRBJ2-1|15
CAISESPFSYNEQFF